The present T cell receptor (beta chain) was sequenced within a study of T cell changes during pregnancy in multiple sclerosis. Sequencing used immunoSEQ multiplex PCR; TCRdb keeps in-frame clones, though not all of them. In the table there are around 71,000 clones, approximately 92% of which are singletons. CDR3 length equals 16 residues. Losses at the gene ends were 2 bases for V and 0 bases for J; bases not matched to a gene: 4. Germline V gene sequence: CDR1 MDHEN, CDR2 SYDVKM. The chain couples TRBV28 to TRBJ2-3; TRBD1 matches 8 bases. The receptor was derived from a female donor with multiple sclerosis, enrolled in a pregnancy study. Sample: peripheral blood, taken in the third trimester of pregnancy. DNA of the CDR3: TGTGCCAGCAGTTTAGCAGGGGGCCCAAGCACAGATACGCAGTATTTT. It yields the protein CASSLAGGPSTDTQYF.